This entry concerns a single T cell receptor (beta chain). This record belongs to a study of T cell changes during pregnancy in multiple sclerosis. This CDR3 has 15 amino acids. Trimming stripped 1 base from V and 5 bases from J, with 14 bases between. Germline CDR1 and CDR2: LNHDA and SQIVND (reference sequence). TCRdb's copy holds only in-frame clones and misses some; the assay was immunoSEQ multiplex PCR. Seen here are approximately 83,000 clones, 90% to 95% observed once, and the top ten hold 2% to 2.5%. The rearrangement joins TRBV19 to TRBJ1-1; D is uncertain. This TCR was sampled from a female donor with multiple sclerosis, enrolled in a pregnancy study. The starting material was peripheral blood, obtained in the third trimester of pregnancy. The CDR3 nucleotides are TGTGCCAGTAGTATAGGTACTACTTCGGGGACTGAAGCTTTCTTT. Protein product: CASSIGTTSGTEAFF.